This T cell receptor beta chain was sequenced during a study of cytomegalovirus exposure and HLA in healthy donors. A word on this clone: Its antigen is unknown.

The PCR had 60 Vbeta and 13 Jbeta primers. Clones were read by immunoSEQ multiplex PCR, and TCRdb kept only the in-frame ones, dropping some. Of 150,000 to 200,000 clones listed, 80% to 90% are singletons. This CDR3 comprises 16 residues. Trimming stripped 1 base from V and 1 base from J, with 12 bases between. CDR1 is MDHEN, CDR2 SYDVKM, per germline. Study-wide results and caveats: For cytomegalovirus status, the classifier reportedly gave diagnoses with high specificity and sensitivity. Among CMV-associated TCR beta chains, most appeared HLA-restricted in a later analysis.

V gene TRBV28 combines with J gene TRBJ2-3; D might be TRBD1 (5 bases). The sequence was obtained from a woman in her late teens or twenties in good health and CMV-seronegative. Material for sequencing was PBMCs. CDR3 nucleotide sequence: TGTGCCAGCAGTTTATATGGCGGCAGGGGCACAGATACGCAGTATTTT. Amino acid sequence: CASSLYGGRGTDTQYF. Full variable domain (missing parts from reference TRBV28 and TRBJ2-3): DVKVTQSSRYLVKRTGEKVFLECVQDMDHENMFWYRQDPGLGLRLIYFSYDVKMKEKGDIPEGYSVSREKKERFSLILESASTNQTSMYLCASSLYGGRGTDTQYFGPGTRLTVL.